The TCR beta chain described here comes from a study of blood T cell repertoires in COVID-19 (dated by TCRdb to the early 2020s). The study in broad terms: Collaborator samples came from the United States, Italy and Spain and covered acute and convalescent phases of COVID-19. The prospective study material was composed of cDNA or gDNA derived from T cells, B-cell-depleted T cells, or PBMCs. Subjects who had been exposed to COVID-19, were actively infected with it, or had recovered from it provided the deeply sampled blood TCRbeta repertoires that made up the dataset. The repertoires were made available in a free public database intended to serve as a resource for research on the immune response to SARS-CoV-2. Samples came from the ongoing ImmuneRACE study (first 160 participants) plus 1,254 subjects from 6 global collaborators. Nearly every sample came with metadata listing a de-identified subject ID, COVID-19 status, age in years and sex. Where available, HLA class I and class II types were obtained from metadata supplied by the sample provider rather than from assay-based typing.

V is shortened by 4 bases, J by 8 bases, and the region joining them spans 11 bases. CDR1 and CDR2, looked up from the germline V gene, are SNHLY and FYNNEI. The CDR3 has 12 amino acids, counting the end cysteine and phenylalanine. The retained sequence is limited to the CDR3, 36 bases, with the frame set at the first base. Notes on this clone: It lacks a known antigen. No much larger clone is present one base from it, and per-base qualities are unavailable. This specimen includes other DNA sequences encoding the same CDR3.

Samples from volunteer blood donors who had recovered from COVID-19 were contributed by a second Seattle source. The collaborating institutions used their own protocols to collect whole blood in K2EDTA tubes. For TCRbeta analysis, collaborators shipped samples as frozen whole blood, isolated PBMCs, or DNA extracted from either of those sample types. TCRbeta CDR3 regions were amplified from genomic DNA using the immunoSEQ Assay, a bias-controlled multiplex PCR. Under the source paper's analysis protocol: The number of nucleated cells in each sample was estimated from the amplification of reference gene primers within the assay. Sequence reads were collapsed and filtered to measure the absolute abundance of every unique TCRbeta CDR3 rearrangement. For each sample, productive Simpson clonality was calculated by taking the square root of Simpson's diversity index across productive rearrangements. TCRdb carries this immuneACCESS record with in-frame sequences only. Its versions omit some clonotypes, under half of them owing to an unresolved V gene in the studies checked, with the rest unexplained. V and J calls and clone size are as listed in that table; D and trimming were resolved from the DNA. Within this sample are 180,000 or so clones, with roughly 86% of them counted one time only. The ten top clones hold 6% to 9% of the sample.

Overall study results and their limits: Clinical and demographic metadata were provided uncurated, with the amount varying by source and participant.

The origin of this receptor is a man aged 40-49 years who had recovered from COVID-19. Rearrangement joined TRBV2 to TRBJ1-2; the D region possibly corresponds to TRBD1 (5 bases align). The material sequenced was peripheral blood. The DNA reads as follows: TGTGCCAGCAGTGCTACAGGCGACGGCTACACCTTC. Protein translation: CASSATGDGYTF.